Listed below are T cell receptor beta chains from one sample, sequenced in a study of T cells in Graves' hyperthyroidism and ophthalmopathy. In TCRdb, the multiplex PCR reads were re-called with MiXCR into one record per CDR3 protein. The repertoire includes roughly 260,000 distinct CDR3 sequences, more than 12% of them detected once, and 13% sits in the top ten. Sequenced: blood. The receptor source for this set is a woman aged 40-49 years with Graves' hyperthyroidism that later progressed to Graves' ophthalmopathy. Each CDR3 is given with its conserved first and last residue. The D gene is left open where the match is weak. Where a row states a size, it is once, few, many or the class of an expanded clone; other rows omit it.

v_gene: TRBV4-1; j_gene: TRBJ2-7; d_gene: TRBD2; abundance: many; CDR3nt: TGCGCCAGCAGCTACACTAGCGGGAACCGCGAGCAGTACTTC; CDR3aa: CASSYTSGNREQYF
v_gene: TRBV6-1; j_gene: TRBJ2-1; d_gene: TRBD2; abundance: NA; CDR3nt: TGTGCCAGCAGTCCCCGGGGTAGCGGGACCCCCAATGAGCAGTTCTTC; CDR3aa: CASSPRGSGTPNEQFF
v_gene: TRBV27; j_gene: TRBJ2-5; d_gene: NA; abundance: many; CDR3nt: TGTGCCAGCAGTTCGACGACGACCCAAGAGACCCAGTACTTC; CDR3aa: CASSSTTTQETQYF
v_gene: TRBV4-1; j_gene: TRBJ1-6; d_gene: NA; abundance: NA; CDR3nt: TGCGCCAGCAGCCAAGGGCCCCAGGGTGACAATTCACCCCTCCACTTT; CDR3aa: CASSQGPQGDNSPLHF
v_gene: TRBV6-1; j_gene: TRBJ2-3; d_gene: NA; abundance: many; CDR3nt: TGTGCCAGCAGTACCGGACGGACAGATACGCAGTATTTT; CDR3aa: CASSTGRTDTQYF
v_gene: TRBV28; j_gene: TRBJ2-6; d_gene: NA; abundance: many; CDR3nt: TGTGCCAGCAGTTCGGACAGACTATTAAACTCTGGGGCCAACGTCCTGACTTTC; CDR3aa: CASSSDRLLNSGANVLTF
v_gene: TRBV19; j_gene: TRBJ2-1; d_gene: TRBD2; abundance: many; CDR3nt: TGTGCCAGTAGTTTGGGGGGACTAGCGGCAGCCTCCTACAATGAGCAGTTCTTC; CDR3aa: CASSLGGLAAASYNEQFF
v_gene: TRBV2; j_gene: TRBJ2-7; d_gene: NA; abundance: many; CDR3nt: TGTGCCAGCAGGACAGATTCCTACGAGCAGTACTTC; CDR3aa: CASRTDSYEQYF
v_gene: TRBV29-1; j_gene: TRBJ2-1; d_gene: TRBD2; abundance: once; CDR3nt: TGCAGCGTTGAAAGCCTAGCGGGAATAACGGATGAGCAGTTCTTC; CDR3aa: CSVESLAGITDEQFF
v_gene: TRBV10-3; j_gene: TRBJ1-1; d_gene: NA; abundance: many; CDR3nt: TGTGCCGCCGCGCAGACAATAAACACTGAAGCTTTCTTT; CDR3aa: CAAAQTINTEAFF
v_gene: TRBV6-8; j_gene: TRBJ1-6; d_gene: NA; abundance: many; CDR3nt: TGTGCCAGCAGTTTCAGGGGACCCCAGTCACCCCTCCACTTT; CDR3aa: CASSFRGPQSPLHF
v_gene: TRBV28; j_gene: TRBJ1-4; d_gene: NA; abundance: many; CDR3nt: TGTGCCAGCAGACGTAGGGCTACCCCCCGGAGTGAAAAACTGTTTTTT; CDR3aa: CASRRRATPRSEKLFF
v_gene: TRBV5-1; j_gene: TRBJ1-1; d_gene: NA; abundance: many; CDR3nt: TGCGCCAGCAGCCTAATACAGGGTTCAGGGACTGAAGCTTTCTTT; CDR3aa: CASSLIQGSGTEAFF
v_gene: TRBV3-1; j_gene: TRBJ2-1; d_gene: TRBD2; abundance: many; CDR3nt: TGTGCCAGCAGCCAGTCACTAGCGGGAGGTGGCCATGAGCAGTTCTTC; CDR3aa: CASSQSLAGGGHEQFF
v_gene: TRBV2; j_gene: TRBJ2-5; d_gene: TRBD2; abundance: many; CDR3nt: TGTGCCAGCAGTGCCTTACCTCCGGGACTAGCGGACTTC; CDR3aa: CASSALPPGLADF
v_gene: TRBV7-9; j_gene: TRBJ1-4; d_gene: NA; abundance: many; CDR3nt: TGTGCCATACTTAAGGAAAAACTGTTTTTT; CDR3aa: CAILKEKLFF
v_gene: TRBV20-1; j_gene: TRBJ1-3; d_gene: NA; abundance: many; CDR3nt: TGCAGTGCTAGGGACCCGGGACAAACTGGAAACACCATATATTTT; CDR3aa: CSARDPGQTGNTIYF
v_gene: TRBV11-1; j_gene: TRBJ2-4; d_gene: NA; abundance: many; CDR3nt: TGTGCCAGCAGCTTATGGGCGGGGTCGGACATTCAGTACTTC; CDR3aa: CASSLWAGSDIQYF
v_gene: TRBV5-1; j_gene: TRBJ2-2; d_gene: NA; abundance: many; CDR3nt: TGCGCCAGCAGCTTAAATAGCGGGAACACCGGGGAGCTGTTTTTT; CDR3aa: CASSLNSGNTGELFF
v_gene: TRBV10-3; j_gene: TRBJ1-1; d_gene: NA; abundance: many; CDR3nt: TGTGCCATCAGTGCTGAGGGGATCACTGAAGCTTTCTTT; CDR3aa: CAISAEGITEAFF
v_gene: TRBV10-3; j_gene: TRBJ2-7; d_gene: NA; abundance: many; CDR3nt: TGTGCCATCAGTGAGCCCGGGATTTTAACCTACGAGCAGTACTTC; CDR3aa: CAISEPGILTYEQYF
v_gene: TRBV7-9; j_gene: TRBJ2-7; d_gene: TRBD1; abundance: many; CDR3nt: TGTGCCAGCAGCGATAGACAGGGTACCTACGAGCAGTACTTC; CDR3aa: CASSDRQGTYEQYF
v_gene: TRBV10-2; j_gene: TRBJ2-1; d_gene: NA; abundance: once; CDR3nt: TGCGCCAGCAGTGAGTCCCGCTTAACCCTGCCCCTCTACAATGAGCAGTTCTTC; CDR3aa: CASSESRLTLPLYNEQFF
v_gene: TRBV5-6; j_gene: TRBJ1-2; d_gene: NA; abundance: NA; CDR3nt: TGTGCCAGCAGCCAAATGGACCGGTTTGTCGACTATGGCTACACCTTC; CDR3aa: CASSQMDRFVDYGYTF
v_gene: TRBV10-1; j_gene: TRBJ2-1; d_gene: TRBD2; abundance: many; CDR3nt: TGCGCCAGCAGCATAGCGGGAGAGGCCACTGAGCAGTTCTTC; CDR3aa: CASSIAGEATEQFF
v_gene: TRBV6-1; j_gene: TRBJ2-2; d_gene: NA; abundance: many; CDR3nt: TGTGCCAGCAGTGAAGTGAAACCTAGCATGATTCCCGGGGAGCTGTTTTTT; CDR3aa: CASSEVKPSMIPGELFF
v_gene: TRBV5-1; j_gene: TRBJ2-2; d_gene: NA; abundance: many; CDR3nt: TGCGCCAGCAGCTTGTGGCTCGACGGGGGCGGGGAGCTGTTTTTT; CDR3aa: CASSLWLDGGGELFF
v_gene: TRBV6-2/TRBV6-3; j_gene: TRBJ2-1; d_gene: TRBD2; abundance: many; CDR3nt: TGTGCCAGCAGCACTAGCGGGATGCACAATGAGCAGTTCTTC; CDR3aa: CASSTSGMHNEQFF
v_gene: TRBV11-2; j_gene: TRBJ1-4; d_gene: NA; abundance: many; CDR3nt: TGTGCCAGCAGCTTAGATGCAGAGTCTAATGAAAAACTGTTTTTT; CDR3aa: CASSLDAESNEKLFF
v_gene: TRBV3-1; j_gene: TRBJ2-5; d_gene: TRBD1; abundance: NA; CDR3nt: TGTGCCAGCAGCCCTACGAACAGGGGCCAAGAGACCCAGTACTTC; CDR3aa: CASSPTNRGQETQYF